This entry concerns a single T cell receptor (beta chain). The sample belongs to a study of blood T cell repertoires in COVID-19. Study overall: Samples taken during acute and convalescent COVID-19 were collected in the United States, Italy and Spain. In each case, the material was cDNA or gDNA derived from T cells, B-cell-depleted T cells, or PBMCs.

As handled by the study authors: By means of reference gene primer amplification, nucleated cell counts were estimated. Using immunoSEQ multiplex PCR, the repertoire was profiled, and TCRdb retains in-frame clones only, with some absent. V, J and clone size are taken as reported in that table, and D and trimming were inferred from the DNA itself. Counted here are roughly 97,000 clones, about nine tenths occurring once; the ten biggest clones make up roughly 14%. Sample: peripheral blood. The clonotype was recovered from a man aged 50 to 59 with acute or convalescent COVID-19.

Written as DNA, the CDR3 is TGTGCCAGCAGCTTGGCGGACAACTTAGCCAAAAACATTCAGTACTTC. Translating it yields CASSLADNLAKNIQYF. The chain has TRBV5-5 and TRBJ2-4; weak D call: TRBD1 (5 bases). With 0 bases removed from V and 0 bases from J, the gap between germline ends came to 10 bases. Germline CDR1 is SGHKS and CDR2 is YYEKEE (reference sequence). This CDR3 has 16 amino acids. The complete variable domain, with remaining parts taken from reference TRBV5-5 and TRBJ2-4, reads DAGVTQSPTHLIKTRGQQVTLRCSPISGHKSVSWYQQVLGQGPQFIFQYYEKEERGRGNFPDRFSARQFPNYSSELNVNALLLGDSALYLCASSLADNLAKNIQYFGAGTRLSVL.